The 7 T cell receptor beta chains presented below share a single source sample, sequenced in a study of lymphopenia after photon versus proton radiotherapy. Using immunoSEQ multiplex PCR, the repertoire was profiled, and TCRdb retains in-frame clones only, with some absent. This table holds some 29,000 clones, roughly 86% found once. The source was peripheral blood, collected from a patient treated with proton-based radiotherapy. Receptors originate from a woman aged 60 to 75 with cholangiocarcinoma. Some clones in this sample may be carry-over from other donors' samples.

The J gene is TRBJ2-5, the V gene TRBV4-2, with D possibly called TRBD1 or TRBD2 (5 bases each). Trimming took off 0 bases at V and 11 bases at J, with 19 bases between the two ends. Germline V lookup: CDR1 LGHNA, CDR2 YNFKEQ. The CDR3 covers 15 residues. The CDR3 DNA is TGTGCCAGCAGCCAAGATGTAGGGACCCTAGGGGAGCAGTACTTC. Amino acids: CASSQDVGTLGEQYF.

The sample holds a few counts of this clone. The V and J genes are TRBV2 and TRBJ2-7; TRBD1 is a possible D gene (5 bases). The CDR3 is 13 residues long. Germline V gene data show CDR1 as SNHLY and CDR2 as FYNNEI. The V gene lost 4 bases and the J gene lost 5 bases, with 12 bases spanning the gap. Here the CDR3 DNA reads TGTGCCAGCAGTGCTTGGGCAGGGCACGAGCAGTACTTC. It specifies CASSAWAGHEQYF.

The chain couples TRBV2 to TRBJ2-2; no reliable D call. Deletions cut 7 bases from V and 5 bases from J, with 8 bases between. CDR1 is SNHLY and CDR2 is FYNNEI in the germline V gene. The CDR3 extends over 12 amino acids. Here the CDR3 reads CASTPQTGELFF. The CDR3 region has the DNA TGTGCCAGCACCCCCCAGACCGGGGAGCTGTTTTTT.

The chain joins TRBV23-1 to TRBJ2-7; the match to TRBD2 covers 7 bases. TRBV23-1 is assigned to the ORF class and has an uncertain function. J gave up 5 bases and V 4 bases, and 14 bases lay outside the gene matches. This CDR3 comprises 16 residues. CDR3 coding DNA: TGCGCCAGCAGTCTCGCCCGGGGGAGGGGTGAGGACGAGCAGTACTTC. This codes for CASSLARGRGEDEQYF.

CDR3 region: CASGLTDRGTDTQYF. For the CDR3, the DNA is TGTGCCAGCGGCTTAACAGATCGGGGGACAGATACGCAGTATTTT. The chain employs TRBV6-5 and TRBJ2-3, with a possible D match to TRBD2 (6 bases). This CDR3 has 15 amino acids. Trimming removed 8 bases at V and 3 bases at J, with 18 bases between. CDR1 is MNHEY and CDR2 is SVGAGI in the germline V gene.

This rearrangement joins TRBV5-4 to TRBJ1-3, with D unresolved. V was trimmed by 6 bases and J by 0 bases, leaving 13 bases between them. Germline V gene sequence: CDR1 SGHNT, CDR2 YYREEE (reference sequence). This CDR3 has 15 amino acids. In DNA, the CDR3 is TGTGCCAGCAAACCCGGGGAGCCCTCTGGAAACACCATATATTTT. This encodes CASKPGEPSGNTIYF. Together with reference TRBV5-4 and TRBJ1-3, the CDR3 gives the full variable domain: ETGVTQSPTHLIKTRGQQVTLRCSSQSGHNTVSWYQQALGQGPQFIFQYYREEENGRGNFPPRFSGLQFPNYSSELNVNALELDDSALYLCASKPGEPSGNTIYFGEGSWLTVV.

The chain carries TRBV16 and TRBJ2-2; 7 nucleotides match TRBD1. V trimming: 4 bases; J trimming: 3 bases; junction bases outside the gene matches: 2. CDR1 and CDR2 from the germline V gene are KGHSY and FQNENV. The CDR3 spans 14 residues. For the CDR3, the DNA is TGTGCCAGCAGCCGACAGGGCTACACCGGGGAGCTGTTTTTT. It codes for CASSRQGYTGELFF.